Below are 22 T cell receptor beta chains sequenced from a single sample in a study of blood T cell repertoires in COVID-19. The repertoire was sequenced with immunoSEQ multiplex PCR; TCRdb's copy has only in-frame clones and lacks some. The profile shows 95,000 to 150,000 clones, about four fifths of them singletons. The source material was peripheral blood. Every receptor here comes from a woman aged 70-85 years with acute or convalescent COVID-19.

The chain uses TRBV5-6 and TRBJ1-2; 8 positions match TRBD1. V trimming: 6 bases; J trimming: 5 bases; junction bases outside the gene matches: 6. Germline V gene sequence: CDR1 SGHDT, CDR2 YYEEEE. The CDR3 has 13 amino acids. This CDR3 is CASNDRGGYGYTF. The CDR3 nucleotides read TGTGCCAGCAATGACAGGGGTGGTTATGGCTACACCTTC. Filled out from reference TRBV5-6 and TRBJ1-2, the complete variable domain reads DAGVTQSPTHLIKTRGQQVTLRCSPKSGHDTVSWYQQALGQGPQFIFQYYEEEERQRGNFPDRFSGHQFPNYSSELNVNALLLGDSALYLCASNDRGGYGYTFGSGTRLTVV.

V gene TRBV3-1 (or the pseudogene TRBV3-2) combines with J gene TRBJ1-1, with D tentatively TRBD1 (5 bases). The CDR3 has 13 residues. V was cut by 4 bases and J by 4 bases, with 10 bases left in between. In germline, CDR1 is LGHDT, CDR2 YNNKEL (reference sequence). The CDR3 region has the DNA TGTGCCAGCAGCCGACAGACGAGCACTGAAGCTTTCTTT. It specifies CASSRQTSTEAFF.

CDR3 sequence (DNA): TGTGCCAGCTCAATGTCTGGACAAATCACTGAAGCTTTCTTT. Translating gives CASSMSGQITEAFF. The V call is TRBV18, the J call TRBJ1-1; TRBD1 is a possible D gene (5 bases). CDR3 length: 14 amino acids. The germline V gene encodes CDR1 KGHSH and CDR2 LQKENI. Trimming pared 5 bases from V and 4 bases from J, leaving 14 bases between.

This clone showed up just a few times. CDR3 region: CASSQGLWGSQPQHF. The DNA of the CDR3 is TGTGCCAGCAGCCAAGGGTTGTGGGGCTCACAGCCCCAGCATTTT. The rearrangement links TRBV3-1 (or the pseudogene TRBV3-2) to TRBJ1-5; possible D gene TRBD1, 5 bases. This CDR3 spans 15 amino acids. Trimming removed 1 base at V and 7 bases at J, with 14 bases between. The germline CDR1 and CDR2 sequences are LGHDT and YNNKEL (reference sequence).

The chain carries TRBV2 and TRBJ2-1, with D possibly being TRBD2 (6 bases). V dropped 2 bases and J dropped 7 bases, with 15 bases sitting between them. The CDR3 is 15 residues long. Germline V gene lookup returns CDR1 SNHLY and CDR2 FYNNEI. The CDR3 spells CASSEYRAGINEQFF. The CDR3 coding sequence is TGTGCCAGCAGTGAATATAGGGCGGGGATAAATGAGCAGTTCTTC.

The rearrangement links TRBV10-2 to TRBJ1-6; 9 bases agree with TRBD1. The ends lost 4 bases at V and 9 bases at J; junction bases unmatched: 7. CDR1 WSHSY and CDR2 SAAADI come from the germline V gene. The length of the CDR3 is 15 residues. CDR3 residues: CASSAPGQGTSPLHF. The CDR3 nucleotides read TGCGCCAGCAGTGCGCCGGGACAGGGAACTTCACCCCTCCACTTT.

The genes are TRBV5-1 and TRBJ2-2, with 9 bases aligning to TRBD1. The CDR3 extends over 16 amino acids. Germline CDR1 reads SGHRS; CDR2 reads YFSETQ. V was clipped by 2 bases and J by 1 base; unmatched bases: 3. The CDR3 DNA follows: TGCGCCAGCAGCTTAACAGGGGGCTTGAACACCGGGGAGCTGTTTTTT. Translated: CASSLTGGLNTGELFF.

V is TRBV27 and J is TRBJ1-5, with a tentative D call TRBD1 (6 bases). The CDR3 has 19 residues. Trimming removed 8 bases from V and 0 bases from J, with 26 bases in between. Germline loops: CDR1 MNHEY, CDR2 SMNVEV (reference sequence). CDR3 sequence reads: CASGEAGQFLTYSNQPQHF. The CDR3 coding sequence is TGTGCCAGCGGCGAAGCAGGACAGTTTCTAACTTATAGCAATCAGCCCCAGCATTTT.

CDR3 nucleotides: TGTGCCAGCAGCCAGGCTACGACAGGGGGCTCAAGGGAGTCACCCCTCCACTTT. This codes for CASSQATTGGSRESPLHF. The V gene is TRBV14, the J gene TRBJ1-6; TRBD1 matches 10 bases. V was clipped by 3 bases and J by 10 bases; unmatched bases: 15. The germline gives CDR1 SGHDN, CDR2 FVKESK. The CDR3 is made up of 18 amino acids. Together with reference TRBV14 and TRBJ1-6, the CDR3 gives the full variable domain: EAGVTQFPSHSVIEKGQTVTLRCDPISGHDNLYWYRRVMGKEIKFLLHFVKESKQDESGMPNNRFLAERTGGTYSTLKVQPAELEDSGVYFCASSQATTGGSRESPLHFGNGTRLTVT.

This chain uses TRBV15 with TRBJ1-1, with 8 nucleotides matching TRBD1. Germline assignment: CDR1 LNHNV and CDR2 YYDKDF (reference sequence). The junction had 4 bases not matched to a gene; V was cut back by 4 bases and J by 6 bases. The CDR3 length is 13 residues. This CDR3 reads CATSMDRDAEAFF. CDR3 sequence (DNA): TGTGCCACCAGCATGGACAGGGACGCTGAAGCTTTCTTT. The whole variable domain, remainder taken from reference TRBV15 and TRBJ1-1, is DAMVIQNPRYQVTQFGKPVTLSCSQTLNHNVMYWYQQKSSQAPKLLFHYYDKDFNNEADTPDNFQSRRPNTSFCFLDIRSPGLGDTAMYLCATSMDRDAEAFFGQGTRLTVV.

This clone was seen just once. The gene calls are TRBV19 and TRBJ2-3, with 10 positions matching TRBD2. The V gene end was trimmed by 3 bases and the J gene end by 0 bases; junction bases not matched to a gene: 3. Germline V gene data show CDR1 as LNHDA and CDR2 as SQIVND (reference sequence). There are 16 residues in the CDR3. The CDR3 DNA follows: TGTGCCAGTAGTATGGTACTAGCGGGGAGCACAGATACGCAGTATTTT. Protein sequence: CASSMVLAGSTDTQYF.

V usage is TRBV5-1 and J usage is TRBJ2-7; 8 bases are shared with TRBD1. J lost 3 bases, V lost 4 bases, and 9 bases had no gene match. There are 15 residues in the CDR3. Germline V gives CDR1 SGHRS, CDR2 YFSETQ. The chain's CDR3 is CASSLRTGRYYEQYF. The CDR3 coding sequence is TGCGCCAGCAGCCTTAGGACAGGGCGATACTACGAGCAGTACTTC.

The J gene is TRBJ2-1, the V gene TRBV6-1, with 9 positions matching TRBD2. This CDR3 is built from 20 residues. The germline V gene encodes CDR1 MNHNS and CDR2 SASEGT. Unmatched junction bases numbered 23, after V lost 4 bases and J lost 7 bases. CDR3 in amino acids: CASSVRRLLAGVKLRNEQFF. The CDR3 nucleotides read TGTGCCAGCAGTGTACGCCGTCTATTAGCGGGGGTCAAATTGAGAAATGAGCAGTTCTTC.

The chain joins TRBV7-2 to TRBJ1-1, with D perhaps TRBD1 (6 bases). V was cut by 4 bases and J by 5 bases, with 26 bases left in between. The CDR3 contains 18 residues. CDR1 and CDR2 (germline): SGHTA, FQGNSA. The CDR3 reads CASSSRRGAGGTETEAFF. CDR3 sequence (DNA): TGTGCCAGCAGCTCCAGACGGGGGGCCGGGGGAACTGAGACTGAAGCTTTCTTT.

The rearrangement uses TRBV18 and TRBJ1-1, with D perhaps TRBD1 (5 bases). The CDR3 runs to 16 residues. From germline, CDR1 is KGHSH and CDR2 LQKENI. The V end was cut by 6 bases, the J end by 4 bases, with 21 bases between. The CDR3 bases are TGTGCCAGCTCCCAAAACGGGGGGGGATCGGTCACTGAAGCTTTCTTT. Protein sequence: CASSQNGGGSVTEAFF.

J is TRBJ2-7 and V is TRBV30; D not resolved. The V end was cut by 3 bases, the J end by 0 bases, with 12 bases between. The CDR3 runs 14 residues. Per germline, CDR1 GTSNPN and CDR2 SVGIG (reference sequence). DNA of the CDR3: TGTGCCTGGAGCGTTCTACCTGTCTCCTACGAGCAGTACTTC. It yields the protein CAWSVLPVSYEQYF.

This chain links TRBV19 with TRBJ1-5; D perhaps matches TRBD1 (5 bases). V lost 6 bases and J lost 2, with 11 bases in between. Germline-derived CDR1 and CDR2 are LNHDA and SQIVND (reference sequence). The CDR3 is made up of 14 amino acids. The DNA of the CDR3 is TGTGCCAGTAGACCGCAGGGCGGCAATCAGCCCCAGCATTTT. This sequence encodes CASRPQGGNQPQHF.

The rearrangement uses TRBV10-3 and TRBJ1-5, with 8 nucleotides matching TRBD1. This CDR3 region has 15 residues. From germline, CDR1 is ENHRY and CDR2 SYGVKD. V dropped 10 bases and J dropped 7; count of bases not matched to a gene: 15. The CDR3 loop is CATRGGQGARQPQHF. For the CDR3, the DNA is TGTGCCACCCGGGGAGGCCAGGGGGCGAGGCAGCCCCAGCATTTT.

The chain recombines TRBV5-1 with TRBJ1-3; D uncertain. This CDR3 has 15 residues. The ends were cut back, 0 bases at V and 0 bases at J, with 7 bases in the middle. CDR1 is SGHRS, CDR2 YFSETQ, per germline. CDR3 nucleotides: TGCGCCAGCAGCTTGGTCGCGGGCTCTGGAAACACCATATATTTT. Residues: CASSLVAGSGNTIYF.

This clone occurred once. The CDR3 sequence is CASSLRAGVGEKLFF. The DNA for the CDR3 is TGTGCCAGCAGCCTGAGGGCAGGGGTTGGCGAAAAACTGTTTTTT. This chain links TRBV7-9 with TRBJ1-4, with a tentative D call TRBD1 (6 bases). V gave up 5 bases and J gave up 8 bases, with 18 bases separating them. The CDR3 loop spans 15 amino acids. Germline CDR1 reads SEHNR; CDR2 reads FQNEAQ (reference sequence). Based on the CDR3 plus reference TRBV7-9 and TRBJ1-4, the full variable domain is DTGVSQNPRHKITKRGQNVTFRCDPISEHNRLYWYRQTLGQGPEFLTYFQNEAQLEKSRLLSDRFSAERPKGSFSTLEIQRTEQGDSAMYLCASSLRAGVGEKLFFGSGTQLSVL.

This clone was seen a handful of times. The chain carries TRBV30 and TRBJ1-1, with TRBD1 as a possible D gene (5 bases). Per germline, CDR1 GTSNPN and CDR2 SVGIG (reference sequence). Trimming took off 4 bases at V and 0 bases at J, with 9 bases between the two ends. The CDR3 loop spans 13 amino acids. The DNA of the CDR3 is TGTGCCTGGAAAACAGGTTTGAACACTGAAGCTTTCTTT. As protein: CAWKTGLNTEAFF.

This chain joins TRBV7-8 and TRBJ2-3; possibly TRBD2 for D (6 bases). Trimming removed 3 bases at V and 2 bases at J, with 12 bases between. Germline V lookup: CDR1 SGHVS, CDR2 FQNEAQ. The CDR3 spans 15 residues. The CDR3 protein is CASSFRDFFTDTQYF. CDR3 coding DNA: TGTGCCAGCAGCTTCCGGGACTTCTTCACAGATACGCAGTATTTT.